This T cell receptor delta chain was documented in a study of gamma-delta chains in newborns, infants, children. Study-wide context: Microbial exposure reportedly drives polyclonal innate γδ T cell expansion after birth.

In germline, CDR1 is GEAIGNYY, CDR2 EKD. The CDR3 contains 16 residues. TCRdb re-processed the reads using CATT. Counted here are roughly 15,000 delta-chain clones, 7.3% occurring once; the ten biggest clones make up approximately 20%. With respect to this clone: This DNA translates differently at residue 13 from the TCRdb protein, which is that of a much larger clone; a read error is likely, and the protein shown is the DNA's own translation.

This chain links TRDV2 with TRDJ3; 8 nucleotides agree with TRDD3. This receptor was identified in a child who was a newborn, infant or young child, either healthy, febrile or measles-vaccinated (not recorded which). Material: blood. The CDR3 reads CACDTVGGWDTRLMFF. The CDR3 region has the DNA TGTGCCTGTGACACCGTTGGGGGATGGGACACCCGACTGATGTTTTTC.